The clone carrying this T cell receptor (beta chain) was counted once. The table came from immunoSEQ multiplex PCR; TCRdb's copy has only in-frame clones and leaves some out. The repertoire holds hundreds of thousands of clones, with about 88% as singletons. This sample is drawn from a study of blood T cell repertoires in COVID-19. Overall study context: The analysed material was cDNA or gDNA that came from T cells, B-cell-depleted T cells, or PBMCs.

This CDR3 is built from 13 residues. Trimming took 9 bases from V and 3 from J; bases not matched to a gene: 8. Germline assignment: CDR1 MDHEN and CDR2 SYDVKM. Two consecutive negative NP/OP PCR tests, clearance, or resolved symptoms defined Cohort 3 recovery. The sample taken for sequencing was PBMCs or T cells enriched from blood (not recorded which). The rearrangement links TRBV28 to TRBJ2-7; 7 bases map to TRBD1. The TCR sequence derives from a woman in her forties or fifties who had recovered from COVID-19. CDR3 DNA sequence: TGTGCCAGTAACGGACAGGTTCGCTACGAGCAGTACTTC. It is translated as CASNGQVRYEQYF. The full variable domain, with the rest looked up from reference TRBV28 and TRBJ2-7, is DVKVTQSSRYLVKRTGEKVFLECVQDMDHENMFWYRQDPGLGLRLIYFSYDVKMKEKGDIPEGYSVSREKKERFSLILESASTNQTSMYLCASNGQVRYEQYFGPGTRLTVT.